This entry lists 18 T cell receptor beta chains sequenced from one sample in a study of low-dose radiotherapy and immunotherapy resistance in tumors. Alpha- and beta-chain coverage of first-strand cDNA came from TRAV- and TRBV-specific primers. PCR amplification of the TCRs was performed with Phusion for 20 PCR cycles, and it relied on a constant-region primer together with a V-primer adapter. TCRdb reprocessed the reads via MiXCR and lists one record per CDR3 protein. The table has around 99,000 distinct CDR3 sequences, roughly a tenth seen once. Time point here: before trial treatment. The material sequenced was PBMCs, taken before treatment. The receptor set was obtained from a male donor with prostate cancer.

This clonotype was observed at least ten times. V gene TRBV7-2 combines with J gene TRBJ2-2; no definite D call. The germline gives CDR1 SGHTA, CDR2 FQGNSA. V dropped 5 bases and J dropped 5 bases, with 15 bases sitting between them. The CDR3 totals 15 residues. The chain's CDR3 is CASSTRSRLTGELFF. CDR3 in DNA: TGTGCCAGCAGCACCCGGTCTAGGCTTACCGGGGAGCTGTTTTTT.

This clonotype was seen ten or more times. This sequence joins TRBV4-3 and TRBJ2-7; TRBD1 matches 8 bases. CDR1 LGHNA and CDR2 YSLEER come from the germline V gene. There are 15 residues in the CDR3. V was pared by 1 base and J by 3 bases, with 5 bases of the junction left unmatched. CDR3 loop: CASSQAGTGIYEQYF. The CDR3 nucleotides read TGCGCCAGCAGCCAAGCTGGGACAGGAATCTACGAGCAGTACTTC.

This clonotype has just a few counts. V is TRBV2 and J is TRBJ2-4, with D maybe TRBD2 (7 bases). CDR3 length: 14 amino acids. Germline assignment: CDR1 SNHLY and CDR2 FYNNEI. V was trimmed by 6 bases and J by 5 bases, leaving 14 bases between them. CDR3 region: CASSEGGAENIQYF. CDR3 coding DNA: TGTGCCAGCAGCGAGGGGGGGGCGGAAAACATTCAGTACTTC.

About this clonotype itself: A far larger clone is one base from this, pointing to a likely read error. The chain is built from TRBV5-5 and TRBJ1-5; D unclear. The V and J ends lost 5 bases and 5 bases respectively, with 14 bases between them. Germline V gene lookup returns CDR1 SGHKS and CDR2 YYEKEE (reference sequence). The CDR3 totals 14 residues. CDR3 residues: CASSAPALDQPQHF. DNA for the CDR3: TGTGCCAGCAGTGCCCCGGCCCTAGATCAGCCCCAGCATTTT.

This clonotype was counted ten times or more. This chain uses TRBV2 with TRBJ2-3; 10 positions match TRBD1. From germline, CDR1 is SNHLY and CDR2 FYNNEI. V was pared by 6 bases and J by 5 bases, with 5 bases of the junction left unmatched. The CDR3 is made up of 14 amino acids. The CDR3 sequence is CASSWTGGIDTQYF. CDR3 DNA: TGTGCCAGCAGCTGGACAGGGGGGATAGATACGCAGTATTTT.

This clonotype was observed at least ten times. CDR3 in amino acids: CAWSVQGGFGELFF. The CDR3 region has the DNA TGTGCCTGGAGTGTACAAGGGGGATTCGGGGAGCTGTTTTTT. The rearrangement uses TRBV30 and TRBJ2-2; D perhaps matches TRBD1 (6 bases). The germline CDR1 and CDR2 sequences are GTSNPN and SVGIG (reference sequence). The ends were cut back, 0 bases at V and 7 bases at J, with 12 bases in the middle. The CDR3 has 14 residues.

In this sample, this clonotype turned up many times. V gene TRBV12-3 or TRBV12-4 combines with J gene TRBJ1-1; TRBD1 matches 9 bases. V lost 8 bases, J lost 1 base, and 5 bases stayed unmatched. The CDR3 consists of 14 residues. The CDR3 reads CASGTGSANTEAFF. The DNA for the CDR3 is TGTGCCAGCGGGACAGGGTCAGCGAACACTGAAGCTTTCTTT.

The table lists this clonotype with many counts. The chain carries TRBV27 and TRBJ2-3; 7 positions match TRBD1. This CDR3 contains 14 residues. V lost 0 bases and J lost 6; bases outside the gene matches: 3. Per germline, CDR1 MNHEY and CDR2 SMNVEV (reference sequence). The CDR3 sequence: CASSLSWDSDTQYF. For the CDR3, the DNA is TGTGCCAGCAGTTTATCTTGGGACAGCGATACGCAGTATTTT.

At least ten counts were recorded for this clonotype. The chain couples TRBV28 to TRBJ2-3; perhaps D is TRBD1 or TRBD2 (5 bases each). Looked up from germline, CDR1 is MDHEN and CDR2 is SYDVKM. CDR3 length equals 16 residues. The ends were cut back, 0 bases at V and 2 bases at J, with 12 bases in the middle. In DNA form, the CDR3 reads TGTGCCAGCAGTTTATGGGACCCGGGGCTCACAGATACGCAGTATTTT. Translating gives CASSLWDPGLTDTQYF.

This clonotype was picked up many times. The V and J genes are TRBV7-9 and TRBJ2-5; the D gene is possibly TRBD1 (7 bases). The CDR3 extends over 14 amino acids. Deletions cut 5 bases from V and 5 bases from J, with 15 bases between. Germline lookup yields CDR1 SEHNR and CDR2 FQNEAQ (reference sequence). The CDR3 sequence is CASSGVRGEETQYF. In DNA form, the CDR3 reads TGTGCCAGCAGCGGCGTCAGGGGGGAGGAGACCCAGTACTTC.

This clonotype was detected many times. V and J are TRBV29-1 and TRBJ2-7, with a weak D call TRBD1 (5 bases). The CDR3 loop spans 15 amino acids. Deletions cut 4 bases from V and 3 bases from J, with 19 bases between. Germline V lookup: CDR1 SQVTM, CDR2 ANQGSEA. In DNA, the CDR3 is TGCAGCGTTGTAGGGGCTGGGGCCGGATACTACGAGCAGTACTTC. It specifies CSVVGAGAGYYEQYF.

This clonotype was counted at least ten times. CDR3 DNA: TGCGCCAGCTCCTATAGCGGGAGGGAAGGAGAGACCCAGTACTTC. It yields the protein CASSYSGREGETQYF. The V gene is TRBV5-1, the J gene TRBJ2-5, with 11 bases matching TRBD2. Germline-derived CDR1 and CDR2 are SGHRS and YFSETQ. This CDR3 comprises 15 residues. The V segment lost 7 bases and the J segment 4 bases; nucleotides outside the gene matches: 9.

This clonotype was seen many times. The chain links TRBV20-1 to TRBJ2-7, with D possibly being TRBD1 (6 bases). There are 14 residues in the CDR3. CDR1 is DFQATT, CDR2 SNEGSKA, per germline (reference sequence). The germline V and J ends were trimmed by 3 bases and 1 base, with 13 bases remaining between them. CDR3 nucleotides: TGCAGTGCTAGCCTGGACAGCAGTTCCTACGAGCAGTACTTC. The encoded protein is CSASLDSSSYEQYF.

This clonotype was detected many times. J is TRBJ2-1 and V is TRBV5-6; 7 bases align to TRBD1. The J segment lost 3 bases and the V segment lost 2 bases, leaving 2 bases of the junction unmatched. The CDR3 covers 14 residues. Germline CDR1 SGHDT, CDR2 YYEEEE. DNA of the CDR3: TGTGCCAGCAGCTTAGGGGGCTTCTACAATGAGCAGTTCTTC. Its protein is CASSLGGFYNEQFF.

At least ten counts were recorded for this clonotype. This sequence joins TRBV7-2 and TRBJ2-1; possibly TRBD2 for D (7 bases). Per the germline V gene, CDR1 is SGHTA and CDR2 is FQGNSA. This CDR3 contains 16 residues. V was trimmed by 2 bases and J by 5 bases, leaving 16 bases between them. As DNA, the CDR3 is TGTGCCAGCAGCTTAAGGGGGGGCGGAAAAAACAATGAGCAGTTCTTC. Amino acids: CASSLRGGGKNNEQFF. The variable domain in full, completed from reference TRBV7-2 and TRBJ2-1, reads GAGVSQSPSNKVTEKGKDVELRCDPISGHTALYWYRQSLGQGLEFLIYFQGNSAPDKSGLPSDRFSAERTGGSVSTLTIQRTQQEDSAVYLCASSLRGGGKNNEQFFGPGTRLTVL.

This clonotype showed up many times. The chain recombines TRBV19 with TRBJ1-1, with 11 nucleotides matching TRBD1. CDR1 and CDR2 (germline): LNHDA, SQIVND (reference sequence). CDR3 size: 19 residues. Unmatched junction bases numbered 15, after V lost 5 bases and J lost 1 base. The CDR3 loop is CASSVGQGAWFKGNTEAFF. Written as DNA, the CDR3 is TGTGCCAGTAGTGTCGGACAGGGGGCATGGTTTAAGGGGAACACTGAAGCTTTCTTT.

This clonotype appeared many times. This sequence joins TRBV28 and TRBJ1-6; D remains ambiguous. This CDR3 contains 13 residues. CDR1 and CDR2 from the germline V gene are MDHEN and SYDVKM. The V and J ends lost 4 bases and 4 bases respectively, with 5 bases between them. CDR3: CASSSVYNSPLHF. CDR3 sequence (DNA): TGTGCCAGCAGTTCCGTATATAATTCACCCCTCCACTTT.

This clonotype was observed many times. The rearrangement joins TRBV18 to TRBJ1-1; D is uncertain. From germline, CDR1 is KGHSH and CDR2 LQKENI. The CDR3 length is 11 residues. V lost 5 bases to trimming and J lost 7 bases, with 8 bases between them. CDR3 sequence: CASSARFEAFF. The CDR3 coding sequence is TGTGCCAGCTCAGCTAGGTTTGAAGCTTTCTTT. Based on the CDR3 plus reference TRBV18 and TRBJ1-1, the full variable domain is NAGVMQNPRHLVRRRGQEARLRCSPMKGHSHVYWYRQLPEEGLKFMVYLQKENIIDESGMPKERFSAEFPKEGPSILRIQQVVRGDSAAYFCASSARFEAFFGQGTRLTVV.